This TCR beta chain comes out of a study of T cell responses to AZD1222 COVID-19 vaccine (dated by TCRdb to the early 2020s). With regard to the full study: AZD1222 recipients whose second dose came at about 4 weeks and those whose second dose came at about 12 weeks were combined into one group, since spike-specific TCR depth and breadth did not differ between the two schedules. TCR sequencing covered 233 trial participants: approximately 200 given two doses of AZD1222 and 26 given two doses of MenACWY control vaccine. Trial participants were enrolled into age subgroups of 18-55, 56-69 and 70-plus years, which contained around 150, 28 and 57 TCR-sequenced participants, respectively.

As regards this clone: Its binding antigen is unknown. Nothing much larger sits one base from this clone, and base qualities are not available.

This specimen's time point label, per the study, means: baseline before first vaccination. Vaccinee samples were obtained from the UK trials COV001 and COV002, which included a single-blind randomized controlled phase 2/3 trial of AZD1222 (ChAdOx1 nCoV-19) in healthy adults. Trial participant PBMC samples were collected at day 0 and day 28 after the second dose for TCRbeta chain sequencing. Trimming accounts for 4 bases at V and 3 bases at J, while the number of junction bases matched to no gene is 8. The cysteine opens and the phenylalanine closes a CDR3 of 15 amino acids. The sequence is cut down to CDR3 DNA, 45 bases in frame from base 1. The germline V gene gives CDR1 as KGHSH and CDR2 as LQKENI. The paper as a whole reports these results and caveats: After two AZD1222 doses, both the breadth and the depth of spike-specific TCRs were significantly higher than at day 0 and than in MenACWY recipients. The whole spike protein was spanned by vaccine-associated CD4 TCRs, and dominant responses were seen in regions 160-218 and 743-854. Because no samples from the day 14 peak response were available, repertoires could be characterized only after the peak T cell response. Only a handful of AZD1222 recipients were SARS-CoV-2 seropositive at baseline, limiting conclusions about previously exposed vaccinees. Most participants were white British and females outnumbered males, and the authors suggested that clonal diversity may have been underestimated. Reportedly, almost half of the unique spike-specific TCRs recognized epitopes lying outside the regions that are mutated in the B.1.351 and B.1.1.7 variants. The 56-69-year group was small, and its depth increase did not reach significance, likely because of low power.

The CDR3 regions of human TCRbeta chains were analyzed by immunosequencing. In the paper's pipeline: Repertoire TCRs were checked for matches against a reference library of SARS-CoV-2-specific TCRs that had been generated using the MIRA antigen-specificity platform. Breadth was defined as the fraction of unique TCRs that were SARS-CoV-2-associated, and depth was defined as the fraction of total T cells that were SARS-CoV-2-associated. Using the MIRA data, each spike-specific TCR was assigned both to the spike region to which the TCR was reactive and to a CD4 or CD8 class. Log10-transformed breadth and depth values were compared by one-way ANOVA with Sidak's multiple comparisons tests. TCRdb obtained this table from immuneACCESS and retained in-frame rearrangements with V and J assigned. These tables miss some clones; where compared with another copy, unresolved V genes account for less than half of the shortfall, and the remainder is unexplained. For V, J and clone size, that table is used; D and trimming come from the DNA. In all, the sample holds 200,000 to 300,000 clones, and more than 80% of those were seen once. Of the sample, about 0.5% falls within the top ten clones.

The chain was built from TRBV18 and TRBJ2-7; 8 bases in the junction line up with TRBD2. Sequencing used peripheral blood, obtained on day 0 of AZD1222 vaccination. The clonotype was recovered from an adult in good health. The DNA reads as follows: TGTGCCAGCTCACGGGAAGCGGGAGAGGGCTACGAGCAGTACTTC. This yields the protein CASSREAGEGYEQYF.